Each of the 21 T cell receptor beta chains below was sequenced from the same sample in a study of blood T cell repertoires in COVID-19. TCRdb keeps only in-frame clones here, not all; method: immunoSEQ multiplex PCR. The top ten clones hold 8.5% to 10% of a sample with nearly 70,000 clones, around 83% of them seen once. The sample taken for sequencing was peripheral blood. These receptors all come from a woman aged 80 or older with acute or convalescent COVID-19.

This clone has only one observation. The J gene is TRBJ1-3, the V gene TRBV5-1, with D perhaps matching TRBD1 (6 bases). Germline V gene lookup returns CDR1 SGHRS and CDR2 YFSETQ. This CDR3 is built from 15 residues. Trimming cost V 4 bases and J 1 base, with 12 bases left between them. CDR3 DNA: TGCGCCAGCAGCCAAGAGAGGGGGTCTGGAAACACCATATATTTT. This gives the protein CASSQERGSGNTIYF.

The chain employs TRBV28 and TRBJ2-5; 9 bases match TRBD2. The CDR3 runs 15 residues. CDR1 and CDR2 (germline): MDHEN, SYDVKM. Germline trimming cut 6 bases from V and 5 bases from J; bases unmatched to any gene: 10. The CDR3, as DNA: TGTGCCAGCAGCCCGTTGAGCGGGGGGTTTGAGACCCAGTACTTC. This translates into CASSPLSGGFETQYF.

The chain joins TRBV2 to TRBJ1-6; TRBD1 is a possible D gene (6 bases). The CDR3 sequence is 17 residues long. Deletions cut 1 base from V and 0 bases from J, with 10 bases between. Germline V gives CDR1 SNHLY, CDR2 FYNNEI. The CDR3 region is CASSEVRGLSYNSPLHF. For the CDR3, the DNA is TGTGCCAGCAGTGAAGTCAGGGGCCTCTCCTATAATTCACCCCTCCACTTT.

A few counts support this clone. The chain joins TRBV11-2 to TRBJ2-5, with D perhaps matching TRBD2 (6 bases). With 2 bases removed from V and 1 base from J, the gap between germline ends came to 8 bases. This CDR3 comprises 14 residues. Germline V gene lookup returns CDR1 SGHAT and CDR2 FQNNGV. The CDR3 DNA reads TGTGCCAGCAGCTTACTGGGGGGCCAAGAGACCCAGTACTTC. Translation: CASSLLGGQETQYF.

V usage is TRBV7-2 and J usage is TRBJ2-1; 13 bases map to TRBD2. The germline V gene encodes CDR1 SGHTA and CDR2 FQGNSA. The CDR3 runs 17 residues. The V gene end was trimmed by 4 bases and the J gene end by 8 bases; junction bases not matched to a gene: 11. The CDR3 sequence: CASSSSTSGGLTDEQFF. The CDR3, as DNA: TGTGCCAGCAGCTCCTCGACTAGCGGGGGGCTTACGGATGAGCAGTTCTTC.

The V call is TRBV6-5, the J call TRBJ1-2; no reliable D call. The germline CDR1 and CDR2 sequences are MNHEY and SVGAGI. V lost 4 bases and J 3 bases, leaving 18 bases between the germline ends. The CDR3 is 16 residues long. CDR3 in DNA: TGTGCCAGCAGTTCTTTAGGCTTTTCGGCGGACTATGGCTACACCTTC. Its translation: CASSSLGFSADYGYTF.

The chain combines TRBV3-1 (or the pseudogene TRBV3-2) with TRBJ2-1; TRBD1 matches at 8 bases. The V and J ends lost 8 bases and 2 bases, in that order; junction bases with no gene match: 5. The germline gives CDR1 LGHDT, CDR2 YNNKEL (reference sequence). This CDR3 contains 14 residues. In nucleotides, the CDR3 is TGTGCCAGCGGTGGGACAGGACCCTACAATGAGCAGTTCTTC. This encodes CASGGTGPYNEQFF.

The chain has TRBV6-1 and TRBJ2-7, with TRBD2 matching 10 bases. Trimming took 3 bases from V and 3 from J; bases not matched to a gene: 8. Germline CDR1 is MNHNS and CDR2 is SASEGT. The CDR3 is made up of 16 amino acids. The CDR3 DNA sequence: TGTGCCAGCAGTGAGGCTAGCGGGGGCTCTCGCTACGAGCAGTACTTC. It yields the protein CASSEASGGSRYEQYF.

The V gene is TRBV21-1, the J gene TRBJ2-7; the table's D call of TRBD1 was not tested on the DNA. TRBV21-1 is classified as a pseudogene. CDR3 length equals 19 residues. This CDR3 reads CASSKDSGQHLLKPYEQYF. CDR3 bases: TGTGCCAGCAGCAAAGATTCGGGACAGCACCTACTTAAGCCCTACGAGCAGTACTTC.

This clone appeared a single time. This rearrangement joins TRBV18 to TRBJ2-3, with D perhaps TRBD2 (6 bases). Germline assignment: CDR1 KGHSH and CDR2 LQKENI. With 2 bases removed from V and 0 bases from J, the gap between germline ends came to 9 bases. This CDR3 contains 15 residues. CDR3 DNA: TGTGCCAGCTCACCAACCCGGGGGAGCACAGATACGCAGTATTTT. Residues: CASSPTRGSTDTQYF.

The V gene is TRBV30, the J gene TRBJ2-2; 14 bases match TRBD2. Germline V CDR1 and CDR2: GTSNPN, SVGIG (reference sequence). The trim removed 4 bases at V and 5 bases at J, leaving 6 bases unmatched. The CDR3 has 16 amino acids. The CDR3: CAWNHGLAGGTGELFF. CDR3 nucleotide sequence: TGTGCCTGGAACCACGGACTAGCGGGGGGAACCGGGGAGCTGTTTTTT.

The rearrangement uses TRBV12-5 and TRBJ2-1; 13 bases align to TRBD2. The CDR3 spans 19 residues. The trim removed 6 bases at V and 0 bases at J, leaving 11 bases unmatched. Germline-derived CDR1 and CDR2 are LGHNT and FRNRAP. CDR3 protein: CASGRRLAGGSSSYNEQFF. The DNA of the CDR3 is TGTGCTAGTGGGCGAAGACTAGCGGGGGGTTCCAGCTCCTACAATGAGCAGTTCTTC.

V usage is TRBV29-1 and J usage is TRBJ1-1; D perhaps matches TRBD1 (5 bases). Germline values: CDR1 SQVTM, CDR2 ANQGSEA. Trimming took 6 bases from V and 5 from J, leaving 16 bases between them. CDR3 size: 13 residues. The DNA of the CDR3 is TGCAGCGTCTCTCCCGTGGGGGGAACTGAAGCTTTCTTT. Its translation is CSVSPVGGTEAFF. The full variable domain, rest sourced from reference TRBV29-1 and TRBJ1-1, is SAVISQKPSRDICQRGTSLTIQCQVDSQVTMMFWYRQQPGQSLTLIATANQGSEATYESGFVIDKFPISRPNLTFSTLTVSNMSPEDSSIYLCSVSPVGGTEAFFGQGTRLTVV.

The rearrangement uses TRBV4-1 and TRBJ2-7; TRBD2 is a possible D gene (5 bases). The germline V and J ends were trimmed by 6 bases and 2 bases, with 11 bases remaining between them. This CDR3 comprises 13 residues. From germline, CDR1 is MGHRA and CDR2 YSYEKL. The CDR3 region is CASSSAEAYEQYF. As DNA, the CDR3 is TGCGCCAGCAGTAGCGCGGAGGCCTACGAGCAGTACTTC.

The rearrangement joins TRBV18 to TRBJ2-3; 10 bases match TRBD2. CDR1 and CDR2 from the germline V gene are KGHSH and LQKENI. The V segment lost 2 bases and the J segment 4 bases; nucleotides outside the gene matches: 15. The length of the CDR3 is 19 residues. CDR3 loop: CASSPFLSSGGKLADTQYF. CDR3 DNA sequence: TGTGCCAGCTCACCATTTTTGTCTAGCGGGGGAAAGCTCGCAGATACGCAGTATTTT.

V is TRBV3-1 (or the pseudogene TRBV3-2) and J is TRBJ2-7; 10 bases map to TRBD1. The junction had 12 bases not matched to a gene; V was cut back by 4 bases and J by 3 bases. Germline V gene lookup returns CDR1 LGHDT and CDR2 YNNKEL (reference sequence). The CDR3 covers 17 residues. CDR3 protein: CASSRRNDRGPLYEQYF. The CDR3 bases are TGTGCCAGCAGCCGACGAAATGACAGGGGGCCGCTCTACGAGCAGTACTTC.

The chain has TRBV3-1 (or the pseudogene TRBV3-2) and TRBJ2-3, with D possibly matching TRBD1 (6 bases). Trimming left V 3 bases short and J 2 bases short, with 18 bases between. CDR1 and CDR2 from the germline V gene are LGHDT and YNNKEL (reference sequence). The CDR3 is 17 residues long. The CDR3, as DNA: TGTGCCAGCAGCCAGCTGCCAGCGGACAGAACCACAGATACGCAGTATTTT. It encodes CASSQLPADRTTDTQYF.

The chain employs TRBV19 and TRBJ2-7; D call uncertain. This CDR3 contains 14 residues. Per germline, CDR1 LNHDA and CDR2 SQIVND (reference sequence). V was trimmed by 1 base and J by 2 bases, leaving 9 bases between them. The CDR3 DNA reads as TGTGCCAGTAGTATAGGGGCCGCACCCTACGAGCAGTACTTC. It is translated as CASSIGAAPYEQYF.

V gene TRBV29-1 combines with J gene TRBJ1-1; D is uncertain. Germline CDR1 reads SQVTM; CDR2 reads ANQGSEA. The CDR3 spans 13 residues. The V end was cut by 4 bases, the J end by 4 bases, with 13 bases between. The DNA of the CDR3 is TGCAGCGTTGGAGGTGGCCGCGGCACTGAAGCTTTCTTT. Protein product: CSVGGGRGTEAFF.

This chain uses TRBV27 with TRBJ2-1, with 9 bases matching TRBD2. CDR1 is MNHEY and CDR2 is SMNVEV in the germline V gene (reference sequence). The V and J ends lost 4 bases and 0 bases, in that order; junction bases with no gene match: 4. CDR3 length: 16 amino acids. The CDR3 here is CASSSSTSGSYNEQFF. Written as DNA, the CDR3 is TGTGCCAGCAGTTCATCGACTAGCGGCTCCTACAATGAGCAGTTCTTC.

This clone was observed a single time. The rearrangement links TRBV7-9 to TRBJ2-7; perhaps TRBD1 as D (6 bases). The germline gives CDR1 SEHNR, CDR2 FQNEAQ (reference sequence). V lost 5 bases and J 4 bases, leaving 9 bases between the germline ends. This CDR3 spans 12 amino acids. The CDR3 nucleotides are TGTGCCAGCAGCGAAACAGGGTACGAGCAGTACTTC. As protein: CASSETGYEQYF.